These 32 T cell receptor beta chains were sequenced from one sample in a study of T cell responses to AZD1222 COVID-19 vaccine. This table comes from immunoSEQ multiplex PCR, and its TCRdb copy is limited to in-frame clones, with some not included. Of under 95,000 clones detected, 70% to 90% appear once; the ten largest clones hold more than 9%. Sequencing used peripheral blood, obtained 28 days after the second AZD1222 dose. The receptors derive from an adult who received the AZD1222 COVID-19 vaccine.

V gene TRBV18 combines with J gene TRBJ1-2; D perhaps matches TRBD1 (5 bases). The CDR3 spans 16 residues. V lost 0 bases to trimming and J lost 1 base, with 12 bases between them. The V gene's germline CDR1 is KGHSH and CDR2 LQKENI. The CDR3 DNA is TGTGCCAGCTCACCACCCGCTCAGGGAGGTAACTATGGCTACACCTTC. Amino acids: CASSPPAQGGNYGYTF.

This clone came up a few times. J is TRBJ2-5 and V is TRBV23-1; no definite D call. TRBV23-1 is noted as an ORF with a role that remains uncertain. V was trimmed by 3 bases and J by 2 bases, leaving 19 bases between them. The CDR3 runs to 17 residues. For the CDR3, the DNA is TGCGCCAGCAGTCAGCACATTACCGTGAGATTACAAGAGACCCAGTACTTC. It is translated as CASSQHITVRLQETQYF.

The chain recombines TRBV7-9 with TRBJ1-1; D is possibly TRBD1 (5 bases). CDR3 length equals 13 residues. Trimming pared 0 bases from V and 9 bases from J, leaving 11 bases between. Germline-derived CDR1 and CDR2 are SEHNR and FQNEAQ (reference sequence). CDR3 sequence reads: CASSLAVGGKAFF. CDR3 DNA: TGTGCCAGCAGCTTAGCAGTGGGGGGTAAAGCTTTCTTT.

CDR3 sequence: CASSRTGVGSSYEQYF. CDR3 bases: TGTGCCAGCAGTAGAACAGGGGTAGGGTCCTCCTACGAGCAGTACTTC. The V and J genes are TRBV27 and TRBJ2-7, with 7 bases fitting TRBD1. V dropped 5 bases and J dropped 0; count of bases not matched to a gene: 10. CDR1 is MNHEY, CDR2 SMNVEV, per germline (reference sequence). The CDR3 runs to 16 residues.

The chain couples TRBV6-5 to TRBJ2-3; TRBD2 agrees at 7 bases. CDR1 and CDR2 (germline): MNHEY, SVGAGI. The CDR3 sequence is 15 residues long. V gave up 3 bases and J gave up 2 bases; unmatched junction bases: 5. The CDR3 nucleotides read TGTGCCAGCAGTTATGGGGGGGGATTCACAGATACGCAGTATTTT. This sequence encodes CASSYGGGFTDTQYF.

Only one count was recorded for this clone. CDR3 loop: CASSSQGDTEAFF. DNA for the CDR3: TGTGCCAGCTCATCACAGGGGGACACTGAAGCTTTCTTT. V usage is TRBV18 and J usage is TRBJ1-1, with 8 bases that match TRBD1. V was clipped by 5 bases and J by 3 bases; unmatched bases: 2. This CDR3 has 13 residues. Germline V CDR1 and CDR2: KGHSH, LQKENI.

The rearrangement joins TRBV18 to TRBJ1-6, with D tentatively TRBD1 (5 bases). CDR1 and CDR2 from the germline V gene are KGHSH and LQKENI. With 3 bases removed from V and 7 bases from J, the gap between germline ends came to 13 bases. This CDR3 region has 15 residues. CDR3 nucleotide sequence: TGTGCCAGCTCACCGCTAGGGACGACGAATTCACCCCTCCACTTT. Its translation: CASSPLGTTNSPLHF. Variable domain in full (rest from reference TRBV18 and TRBJ1-6): NAGVMQNPRHLVRRRGQEARLRCSPMKGHSHVYWYRQLPEEGLKFMVYLQKENIIDESGMPKERFSAEFPKEGPSILRIQQVVRGDSAAYFCASSPLGTTNSPLHFGNGTRLTVT.

This chain connects TRBV4-1 to TRBJ2-5; 15 bases are shared with TRBD2. Germline CDR1 MGHRA, CDR2 YSYEKL. J gave up 3 bases and V 0 bases, and 5 bases lay outside the gene matches. This CDR3 region has 18 residues. The CDR3 region has the DNA TGCGCCAGCAGCCAAGATGGACTAGCGGGGGGGTCAGAAGAGACCCAGTACTTC. It codes for CASSQDGLAGGSEETQYF.

The chain combines TRBV5-1 with TRBJ2-5; D possibly corresponds to TRBD2 (5 bases). The CDR3 contains 13 residues. V lost 0 bases and J 4 bases, leaving 7 bases between the germline ends. Per the germline V gene, CDR1 is SGHRS and CDR2 is YFSETQ. This CDR3 is CASSLAAGETQYF. CDR3 bases: TGCGCCAGCAGCTTGGCCGCGGGAGAGACCCAGTACTTC.

The rearrangement links TRBV12-5 to TRBJ1-1, with TRBD1 as a possible D gene (5 bases). V was cut by 4 bases and J by 4 bases, with 10 bases left in between. CDR3 length: 13 residues. The germline V gene encodes CDR1 LGHNT and CDR2 FRNRAP. CDR3 sequence reads: CASGYQGATEAFF. CDR3 in DNA: TGTGCTAGTGGTTACCAGGGCGCCACTGAAGCTTTCTTT.

This chain connects TRBV11-2 to TRBJ1-1; the D gene is possibly TRBD1 (5 bases). The CDR3 is 14 amino acids. The V gene lost 5 bases and the J gene lost 5 bases, with 15 bases spanning the gap. Germline assignment: CDR1 SGHAT and CDR2 FQNNGV. The CDR3 coding sequence is TGTGCCAGCAGCGGACCGGGGCCCAATACTGAAGCTTTCTTT. Its translation: CASSGPGPNTEAFF.

The chain uses TRBV2 and TRBJ1-2; D is possibly TRBD1 (6 bases). V was cut by 11 bases and J by 10 bases, with 20 bases left in between. This CDR3 has 12 residues. Germline V lookup: CDR1 SNHLY, CDR2 FYNNEI. CDR3 loop: CAGDAGVSDYTF. In nucleotides, the CDR3 is TGTGCCGGGGACGCAGGGGTTTCTGACTACACCTTC.

V is TRBV5-5 and J is TRBJ2-5; D may be TRBD2 (7 bases). CDR3 size: 16 residues. Per germline, CDR1 SGHKS and CDR2 YYEKEE (reference sequence). V was cut by 4 bases and J by 4 bases, with 20 bases left in between. The DNA of the CDR3 is TGTGCCAGCAGCCTTGGGGGGGCGGCCGGGGCAGAGACCCAGTACTTC. Its translation is CASSLGGAAGAETQYF.

The rearrangement links TRBV18 to TRBJ1-2; 7 bases are a match to TRBD1. The CDR3 runs to 14 residues. V dropped 4 bases and J dropped 2; count of bases not matched to a gene: 4. Germline-derived CDR1 and CDR2 are KGHSH and LQKENI. Written as DNA, the CDR3 is TGTGCCAGCTCACGATCGGGACAGAACTATGGCTACACCTTC. This encodes CASSRSGQNYGYTF.

The chain recombines TRBV7-9 with TRBJ2-1, with 10 positions matching TRBD2. The CDR3 spans 16 residues. Germline V gene sequence: CDR1 SEHNR, CDR2 FQNEAQ (reference sequence). V shed 4 bases, J shed 1 base, and the junction held 4 bases outside the gene matches. The CDR3 bases are TGTGCCAGCAGCTCACCTAGCGGGGGATCCTACAATGAGCAGTTCTTC. Translation gives CASSSPSGGSYNEQFF.

The DNA for the CDR3 is TGTGCCAGCAGCTTGGTCTCGGGGGGGGAGCAGTTCTTC. It is translated as CASSLVSGGEQFF. The V call is TRBV5-4, the J call TRBJ2-1, with TRBD2 identical over 8 bases. The CDR3 sequence is 13 residues long. The ends lost 0 bases at V and 10 bases at J; junction bases unmatched: 3. CDR1 SGHNT and CDR2 YYREEE come from the germline V gene (reference sequence).

V gene TRBV19 combines with J gene TRBJ1-2; D perhaps matches TRBD1 (5 bases). The CDR3 spans 16 residues. V was clipped by 2 bases and J by 4 bases, with 17 bases between them. CDR1 and CDR2 from the germline V gene are LNHDA and SQIVND (reference sequence). As DNA, the CDR3 is TGTGCCAGTAGTATATATCGAAGGGACTTTGGCTATGGCTACACCTTC. Its translation: CASSIYRRDFGYGYTF.

This clone is a singleton in its sample. The rearrangement links TRBV28 to TRBJ1-1, with 8 bases lining up with TRBD1. V dropped 5 bases and J dropped 5; count of bases not matched to a gene: 7. The CDR3 covers 14 residues. CDR1 and CDR2 (germline): MDHEN, SYDVKM. The CDR3, as DNA: TGTGCCAGCAGTGAGGACAGGGAGAGTACTGAAGCTTTCTTT. Its protein is CASSEDRESTEAFF.

V is TRBV30 and J is TRBJ1-5; 9 nucleotides align to TRBD1. This CDR3 is 14 amino acids long. Germline V gene data show CDR1 as GTSNPN and CDR2 as SVGIG (reference sequence). The ends lost 8 bases at V and 5 bases at J; junction bases unmatched: 10. The CDR3 region is CAGSGDRDDQPQHF. The DNA for the CDR3 is TGTGCCGGAAGTGGGGACAGGGATGATCAGCCCCAGCATTTT.

This chain uses TRBV5-1 with TRBJ2-7; 14 nucleotides line up with TRBD2. This CDR3 region has 17 residues. The germline CDR1 and CDR2 sequences are SGHRS and YFSETQ. V lost 3 bases and J lost 0; bases outside the gene matches: 5. The chain's CDR3 is CASSYGLAGGSSYEQYF. The CDR3 DNA reads as TGCGCCAGCAGCTACGGACTAGCGGGGGGTAGCTCCTACGAGCAGTACTTC.

The V call is TRBV23-1, the J call TRBJ2-3, with 10 bases aligning to TRBD2. Being an ORF, TRBV23-1 has a function that is uncertain. The CDR3 extends over 17 amino acids. Germline trimming cut 3 bases from V and 2 bases from J; bases unmatched to any gene: 8. CDR3 coding DNA: TGCGCCAGCAGTCATACGCCACTAGCGGGGCTCACAGATACGCAGTATTTT. Protein sequence: CASSHTPLAGLTDTQYF.

The V call is TRBV19, the J call TRBJ2-2; D not certain. Germline V gives CDR1 LNHDA, CDR2 SQIVND (reference sequence). This CDR3 is built from 12 residues. Trimming cost V 7 bases and J 6 bases, with 9 bases left between them. The CDR3 loop reads CASTPFPGELFF. The CDR3 DNA reads as TGTGCCAGTACCCCCTTTCCCGGGGAGCTGTTTTTT.

This clone was picked up one time. Other nucleotide sequences in the sample specify the same CDR3. The CDR3 coding sequence is TGTGCCAGCACCACCTGGGTGGGGGACAGCGGGGGGGCCCGTACGCAGTATTTT. It specifies CASTTWVGDSGGARTQYF. This sequence joins TRBV5-6 and TRBJ2-3; 10 nucleotides match TRBD2. Germline trimming cut 6 bases from V and 8 bases from J; bases unmatched to any gene: 21. The CDR3 has 18 amino acids. Germline V lookup: CDR1 SGHDT, CDR2 YYEEEE. Filled out from reference TRBV5-6 and TRBJ2-3, the complete variable domain reads DAGVTQSPTHLIKTRGQQVTLRCSPKSGHDTVSWYQQALGQGPQFIFQYYEEEERQRGNFPDRFSGHQFPNYSSELNVNALLLGDSALYLCASTTWVGDSGGARTQYFGPGTRLTVL.

There are a few counts of this clone. This chain links TRBV7-8 with TRBJ1-6; D is unresolved. Per germline, CDR1 SGHVS and CDR2 FQNEAQ. This CDR3 region has 15 residues. V lost 1 base, J lost 2 bases, and 6 bases lay in between. In DNA, the CDR3 is TGTGCCAGCAGCTTAGGAATTACCTATAATTCACCCCTCCACTTT. Protein sequence: CASSLGITYNSPLHF.

For the CDR3, the DNA is TGTGCCAGCTCAGCACAGGGCCTCGGGAACATTCAGTACTTC. Amino acids: CASSAQGLGNIQYF. This sequence joins TRBV18 and TRBJ2-4; D might be TRBD1 (6 bases). The CDR3 runs to 14 residues. Germline V gene sequence: CDR1 KGHSH, CDR2 LQKENI. The V and J ends lost 5 bases and 7 bases respectively, with 15 bases between them.

This rearrangement joins TRBV5-5 to TRBJ2-7; D gene ambiguous. V was cut by 3 bases and J by 4 bases, with 8 bases left in between. The CDR3 is 12 residues long. Per germline, CDR1 SGHKS and CDR2 YYEKEE (reference sequence). The CDR3 region has the DNA TGTGCCAGCAGCTCACACACTTACGAGCAGTACTTC. This translates into CASSSHTYEQYF.

CDR3: CASSQGGISGSPLHF. DNA for the CDR3: TGTGCCAGCAGCCAAGGAGGAATCAGCGGCTCACCCCTCCACTTT. V usage is TRBV14 and J usage is TRBJ1-6; no clear D gene. Germline lookup yields CDR1 SGHDN and CDR2 FVKESK. The CDR3 sequence is 15 residues long. The germline V and J ends were trimmed by 1 base and 10 bases, with 14 bases remaining between them.

The chain has TRBV6-5 and TRBJ2-5; D gene unclear. The CDR3 is made up of 14 amino acids. Between the trimmed V and J ends, which lost 5 bases and 0 bases, there was a span of 10 bases. Germline CDR1 and CDR2: MNHEY and SVGAGI. CDR3 region: CASSLVGYQETQYF. DNA of the CDR3: TGTGCCAGCAGTCTTGTGGGTTACCAAGAGACCCAGTACTTC.

The chain uses TRBV10-1 and TRBJ2-7; weak D call: TRBD1 (6 bases). In germline, CDR1 is WNHNN, CDR2 SYGVQD (reference sequence). Deletions cut 3 bases from V and 5 bases from J, with 20 bases between. The CDR3 runs 16 residues. CDR3 sequence (DNA): TGCGCCAGCAGTGATGGGGGAAGGAAGGGGACACACGAGCAGTACTTC. Translation gives CASSDGGRKGTHEQYF.

The V gene is TRBV27, the J gene TRBJ2-5; 8 bases agree with TRBD2. The CDR3 extends over 14 amino acids. The germline V gene has CDR1 MNHEY and CDR2 SMNVEV (reference sequence). V lost 6 bases, J lost 5 bases, and 8 bases stayed unmatched. The CDR3 region has the DNA TGTGCCAGCAGCCCCGCGCCGGGGGGGGAGACCCAGTACTTC. Encoded protein: CASSPAPGGETQYF.

V is TRBV3-1 (or the pseudogene TRBV3-2) and J is TRBJ2-3, with a possible D match to TRBD2 (6 bases). Germline V gene sequence: CDR1 LGHDT, CDR2 YNNKEL (reference sequence). Trimming took off 4 bases at V and 0 bases at J, with 17 bases between the two ends. The CDR3 extends over 17 amino acids. The CDR3 DNA follows: TGTGCCAGCAGCCGCGTACGGACTATGTCTAGCACAGATACGCAGTATTTT. Protein: CASSRVRTMSSTDTQYF.

About this clone itself: Within the sample, other DNA sequences also encode this same CDR3. The V and J genes are TRBV27 and TRBJ2-1; D tentatively reads TRBD1 or TRBD2 (6 bases each). The V and J ends lost 2 bases and 6 bases respectively, with 14 bases between them. Per the germline V gene, CDR1 is MNHEY and CDR2 is SMNVEV (reference sequence). CDR3 length: 15 residues. The CDR3 sequence is CASSLLGGISNEQFF. The CDR3 DNA follows: TGTGCCAGCAGTTTACTGGGGGGCATTTCCAATGAGCAGTTCTTC.